A selection of T cell receptor beta chains follows, all from one sample in a study of CD8+ T cells in alopecia areata. Clones were sequenced by immunoSEQ multiplex PCR, and TCRdb holds only the in-frame ones, with some missing. The sample lists some 170,000 clones, approximately 65% occurring once. The specimen comprised CD8+ T cells sorted from blood, sampled at week 0. These receptors were taken from a human donor with alopecia areata. Each CDR3 is given with its conserved first and last residue. The order of the fields is clone size, J gene, D gene, V gene, CDR3 DNA, CDR3 protein. The D gene is left open where the match is weak. Only some rows state a clone size, as once, few, many or a class for expanded clones.

clone size: many; J gene: TRBJ1-6; D gene: -; V gene: TRBV7-2; CDR3 DNA: TGTGCCAGCAGGATGTGGGATTCACCCCTCCACTTT; CDR3 protein: CASRMWDSPLHF
clone size: -; J gene: TRBJ2-7; D gene: TRBD1; V gene: TRBV29-1; CDR3 DNA: TGCAGCGTTTCGGGACAGGGGGCCGAGCAGTACTTC; CDR3 protein: CSVSGQGAEQYF
clone size: -; J gene: TRBJ2-3; D gene: TRBD1; V gene: TRBV7-9; CDR3 DNA: TGTGCCAGCAGCCATACTTTAGACCGGGACAGGGTCCCAGATACGCAGTATTTT; CDR3 protein: CASSHTLDRDRVPDTQYF
clone size: -; J gene: TRBJ1-1; D gene: -; V gene: TRBV6-5; CDR3 DNA: TGTGCCAGCAGGTTGGGAGCCCTTGGGGGAACTGAAGCTTTCTTT; CDR3 protein: CASRLGALGGTEAFF
clone size: -; J gene: TRBJ2-5; D gene: TRBD1; V gene: TRBV30; CDR3 DNA: TGTGCCTTAGGGACAGGATTAAAAGAGACCCAGTACTTC; CDR3 protein: CALGTGLKETQYF
clone size: -; J gene: TRBJ1-1; D gene: TRBD1; V gene: TRBV5-1; CDR3 DNA: TGCGCCAGCAGTACGACAGGGAGCACTGAAGCTTTCTTT; CDR3 protein: CASSTTGSTEAFF
clone size: -; J gene: TRBJ1-1; D gene: TRBD1; V gene: TRBV5-1; CDR3 DNA: TGCGCCAGCAGCAGAAACAGGGGAGAGGCTTTCTTT; CDR3 protein: CASSRNRGEAFF
clone size: once; J gene: TRBJ2-3; D gene: TRBD2; V gene: TRBV30; CDR3 DNA: TGTGCCTGGACCCCCGGCGTCTCTAGCGGGGGAGATACGCAGTATTTT; CDR3 protein: CAWTPGVSSGGDTQYF
clone size: -; J gene: TRBJ2-3; D gene: -; V gene: TRBV6-1; CDR3 DNA: TGTGCCAGCAACCGGGACTCAGGCACAGATACGCAGTATTTT; CDR3 protein: CASNRDSGTDTQYF
clone size: -; J gene: TRBJ1-1; D gene: -; V gene: TRBV9; CDR3 DNA: TGTGCCAGCAGCGTTACAGTGAACACTGAAGCTTTCTTT; CDR3 protein: CASSVTVNTEAFF
clone size: -; J gene: TRBJ1-2; D gene: -; V gene: TRBV14; CDR3 DNA: TGTGCCAGCAGCCAAGACAAACGACGAACTGGCTACACCTTC; CDR3 protein: CASSQDKRRTGYTF
clone size: -; J gene: TRBJ2-3; D gene: -; V gene: TRBV14; CDR3 DNA: TGTGCCAGCAGCCAAGGGTGGTGGACAGATACGCAGTATTTT; CDR3 protein: CASSQGWWTDTQYF
clone size: -; J gene: TRBJ2-7; D gene: -; V gene: TRBV11-2; CDR3 DNA: TGTGCCAGCAGCTTAGCTCCGGACTACGAGCAGTACTTC; CDR3 protein: CASSLAPDYEQYF
clone size: few; J gene: TRBJ1-2; D gene: -; V gene: TRBV30; CDR3 DNA: TGTGCCTGGACGGGTAACTATGGCTACACCTTC; CDR3 protein: CAWTGNYGYTF
clone size: once; J gene: TRBJ2-2; D gene: -; V gene: TRBV2; CDR3 DNA: TGTGCCAGCGAGTCGGCAGGGATCTCCGGGGAGCTGTTTTTT; CDR3 protein: CASESAGISGELFF
clone size: -; J gene: TRBJ2-1; D gene: -; V gene: TRBV30; CDR3 DNA: TGTGCCTGGAGTGTAGGGCTAGGGGCTGGCAATGAGCAGTTCTTC; CDR3 protein: CAWSVGLGAGNEQFF
clone size: few; J gene: TRBJ2-2; D gene: -; V gene: TRBV7-9; CDR3 DNA: TGTGCCAGCAGTTTCGTAACCGGGGAGCTGTTTTTT; CDR3 protein: CASSFVTGELFF
clone size: -; J gene: TRBJ1-2; D gene: -; V gene: TRBV14; CDR3 DNA: TGTGCCAGCAGCCCCTCAGACAGTTCTAACTATGGCTACACCTTC; CDR3 protein: CASSPSDSSNYGYTF
clone size: -; J gene: TRBJ2-3; D gene: -; V gene: TRBV12-5; CDR3 DNA: TGTGCTAGTGGTTTGTCCGGTTCGGATACGCAGTATTTT; CDR3 protein: CASGLSGSDTQYF
clone size: once; J gene: TRBJ2-4; D gene: -; V gene: TRBV2; CDR3 DNA: TGTGCCAGCAGTGAAGGACTCGTTCCCCCAAACATTCAGTACTTC; CDR3 protein: CASSEGLVPPNIQYF
clone size: -; J gene: TRBJ2-6; D gene: -; V gene: TRBV5-1; CDR3 DNA: TGCGCCAGCAGCCCCAGTATGGGGGCCAACGTCCTGACTTTC; CDR3 protein: CASSPSMGANVLTF
clone size: -; J gene: TRBJ2-7; D gene: TRBD1; V gene: TRBV13; CDR3 DNA: TGTGCCAGCAGGGGACAGGGGTCCTACGAGCAGTACTTC; CDR3 protein: CASRGQGSYEQYF
clone size: -; J gene: TRBJ2-7; D gene: -; V gene: TRBV6-1; CDR3 DNA: TGTGCCAGCAGTGAAGGGACAGCGGCGACTTCCTACGAGCAGTACTTC; CDR3 protein: CASSEGTAATSYEQYF
clone size: -; J gene: TRBJ2-7; D gene: -; V gene: TRBV29-1; CDR3 DNA: TGCAGCCCCCCGGACTTGAACTCCTACGAGCAGTACTTC; CDR3 protein: CSPPDLNSYEQYF
clone size: -; J gene: TRBJ2-7; D gene: TRBD2; V gene: TRBV13; CDR3 DNA: TGTGCCAGCAGCCCACCCTCGGGGGGCGAGCAGTACTTC; CDR3 protein: CASSPPSGGEQYF
clone size: -; J gene: TRBJ1-5; D gene: -; V gene: TRBV19; CDR3 DNA: TGTGCCAGTAGAGGGTTGAATCAGCCCCAGCATTTT; CDR3 protein: CASRGLNQPQHF
clone size: few; J gene: TRBJ2-1; D gene: -; V gene: TRBV6-5; CDR3 DNA: TGTGCCAGCAGTTACTCGGGGGGGCTCCTGCCGTTCTTC; CDR3 protein: CASSYSGGLLPFF